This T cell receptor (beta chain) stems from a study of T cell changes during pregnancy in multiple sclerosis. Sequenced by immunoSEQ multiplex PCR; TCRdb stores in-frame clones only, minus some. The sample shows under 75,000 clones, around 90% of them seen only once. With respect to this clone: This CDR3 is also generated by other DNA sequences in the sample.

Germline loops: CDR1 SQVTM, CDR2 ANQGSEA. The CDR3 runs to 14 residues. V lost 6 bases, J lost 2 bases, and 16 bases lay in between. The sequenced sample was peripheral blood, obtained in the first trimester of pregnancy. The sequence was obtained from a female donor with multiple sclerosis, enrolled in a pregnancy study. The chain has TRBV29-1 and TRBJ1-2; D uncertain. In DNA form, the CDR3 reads TGCAGCGTCCCGGGCGAGGGATTGAACTATGGCTACACCTTC. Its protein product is CSVPGEGLNYGYTF.